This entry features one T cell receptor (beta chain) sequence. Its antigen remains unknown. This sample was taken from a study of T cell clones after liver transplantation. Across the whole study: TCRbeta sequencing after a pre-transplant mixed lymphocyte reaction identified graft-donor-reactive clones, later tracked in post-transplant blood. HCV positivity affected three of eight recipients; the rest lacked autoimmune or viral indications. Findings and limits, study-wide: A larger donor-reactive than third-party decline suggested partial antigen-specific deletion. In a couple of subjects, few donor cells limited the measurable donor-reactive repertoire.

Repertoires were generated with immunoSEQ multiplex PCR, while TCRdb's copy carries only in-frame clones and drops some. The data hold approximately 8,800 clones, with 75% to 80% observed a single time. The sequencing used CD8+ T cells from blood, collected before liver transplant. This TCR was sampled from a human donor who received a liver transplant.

The CDR3 coding sequence is TGCGCCAGCAGGCCGTCATGGGGGGGCAATCAGCCCCAGCATTTT. It specifies CASRPSWGGNQPQHF. The rearrangement links TRBV5-1 to TRBJ1-5; D might be TRBD1 (5 bases). The germline gives CDR1 SGHRS, CDR2 YFSETQ. The CDR3 runs 15 residues. Trimming stripped 5 bases from V and 2 bases from J, with 14 bases between.